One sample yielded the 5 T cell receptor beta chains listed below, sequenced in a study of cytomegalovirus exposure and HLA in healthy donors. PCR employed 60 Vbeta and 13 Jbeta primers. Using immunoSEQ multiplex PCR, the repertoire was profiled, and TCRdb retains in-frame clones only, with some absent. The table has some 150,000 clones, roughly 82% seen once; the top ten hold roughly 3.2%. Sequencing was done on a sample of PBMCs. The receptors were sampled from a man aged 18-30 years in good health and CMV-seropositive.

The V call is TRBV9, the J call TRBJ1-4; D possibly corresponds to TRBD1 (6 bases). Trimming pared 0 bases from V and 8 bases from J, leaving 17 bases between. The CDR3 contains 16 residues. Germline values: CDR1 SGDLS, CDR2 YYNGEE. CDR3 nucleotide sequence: TGTGCCAGCAGCGTAGGAGGGGGAGGGGCCGGGGAAAAACTGTTTTTT. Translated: CASSVGGGGAGEKLFF. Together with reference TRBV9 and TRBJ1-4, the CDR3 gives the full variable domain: DSGVTQTPKHLITATGQRVTLRCSPRSGDLSVYWYQQSLDQGLQFLIQYYNGEERAKGNILERFSAQQFPDLHSELNLSSLELGDSALYFCASSVGGGGAGEKLFFGSGTQLSVL.

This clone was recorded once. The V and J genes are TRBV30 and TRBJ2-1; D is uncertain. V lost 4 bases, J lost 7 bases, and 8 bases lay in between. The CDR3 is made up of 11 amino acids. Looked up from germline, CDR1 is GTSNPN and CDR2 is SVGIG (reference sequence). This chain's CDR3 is CAWNRVNEQFF. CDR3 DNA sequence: TGTGCCTGGAACCGGGTAAATGAGCAGTTCTTC.

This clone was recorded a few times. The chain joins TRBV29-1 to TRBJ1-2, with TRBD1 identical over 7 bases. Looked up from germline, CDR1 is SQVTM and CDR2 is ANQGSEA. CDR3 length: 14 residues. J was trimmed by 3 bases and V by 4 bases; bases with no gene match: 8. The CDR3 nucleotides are TGCAGCGTTGGGGGGATTGGGACAGACTATGGCTACACCTTC. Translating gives CSVGGIGTDYGYTF.

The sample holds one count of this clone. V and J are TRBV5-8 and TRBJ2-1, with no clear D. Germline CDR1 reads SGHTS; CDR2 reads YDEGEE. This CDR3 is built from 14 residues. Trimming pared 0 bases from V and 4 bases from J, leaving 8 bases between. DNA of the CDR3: TGTGCCAGCAGCTTGGTATCCTCGTACAATGAGCAGTTCTTC. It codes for CASSLVSSYNEQFF.

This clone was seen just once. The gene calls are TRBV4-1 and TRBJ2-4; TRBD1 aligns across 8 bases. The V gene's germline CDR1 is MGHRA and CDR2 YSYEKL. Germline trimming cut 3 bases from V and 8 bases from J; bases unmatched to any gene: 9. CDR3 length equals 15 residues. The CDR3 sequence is CASSQAGTGQDIQYF. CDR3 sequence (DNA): TGCGCCAGCAGCCAGGCCGGGACAGGACAAGACATTCAGTACTTC.